Listed below are T cell receptor beta chains from one sample, sequenced in a study of blood T cells in healthy people across ages. From the 5' RACE reads, TCRdb called clonotypes with MiXCR, one entry per CDR3 protein. In the table there are 1.5 million to 2 million distinct CDR3 sequences, around 50% of which are singletons. The sample taken for sequencing was blood. The receptors stem from a woman between 40 and 50 years old in good health. Both conserved end residues are part of each CDR3. Fields, in order: V gene, D gene, CDR3 protein. D genes are given only for firm matches.

V: TRBV29-1; D: NA; CDR3: CSVVRAPGSYNEQFF
V: TRBV20-1; D: NA; CDR3: CSARPYGADTQYF
V: TRBV9; D: TRBD1; CDR3: CASSPGQGLNQETQYF
V: TRBV20-1; D: TRBD1; CDR3: CSAGTGTGAIGANVLTF
V: TRBV6-2/TRBV6-3; D: TRBD1; CDR3: CASSIRDRVFNEQFF
V: TRBV11-1; D: NA; CDR3: CASSLALTVPSYNEQFF
V: TRBV28; D: TRBD1; CDR3: CASSPDRVLHEQYF
V: TRBV27; D: TRBD2; CDR3: CASSIFFPGTSARSYNEQYF
V: TRBV4-3; D: TRBD2; CDR3: CASSHLSGDGTDTQYF
V: TRBV5-1; D: NA; CDR3: CASSLASSANEQFF
V: TRBV20-1; D: NA; CDR3: CSASSLRAGTGELFF
V: TRBV20-1; D: NA; CDR3: CSASFGGGSETQYF
V: TRBV13; D: NA; CDR3: CASSSSLIRGNTEAFF
V: TRBV27; D: NA; CDR3: CASSLGGFRANTEAFF
V: TRBV28; D: NA; CDR3: CASSPLRPNYGYTF
V: TRBV7-2; D: NA; CDR3: CASSYATRSYGYTF
V: TRBV15; D: NA; CDR3: CATSRGPGGGGRNIQYF
V: TRBV12-3/TRBV12-4; D: NA; CDR3: CASSLSGRYQPQHF
V: TRBV2; D: NA; CDR3: CASRLAQYNEQFF
V: TRBV5-1; D: NA; CDR3: CASRGTTSEKLFF
V: TRBV9; D: NA; CDR3: CASSFVTGGAGAFF
V: TRBV9; D: NA; CDR3: CASSVDLRDYGYTF
V: TRBV12-3/TRBV12-4; D: NA; CDR3: CASRRRGYQHF
V: TRBV6-5; D: NA; CDR3: CASSRREAEPTYEQYF
V: TRBV7-2; D: NA; CDR3: CASSPQKSGGNEQYF
V: TRBV2; D: NA; CDR3: CASSPKFKQYF
V: TRBV20-1; D: TRBD2; CDR3: CSARGLAGFTEQFF
V: TRBV7-9; D: TRBD1; CDR3: CASSFPAQGQETQYF
V: TRBV11-3; D: NA; CDR3: CASSLFPQANEQYF
V: TRBV4-2; D: TRBD1; CDR3: CASSTGTDSYEQYF
V: TRBV5-1; D: TRBD1; CDR3: CASSLFGQDYEQYF
V: TRBV7-7; D: NA; CDR3: CASSSVGGEQFF
V: TRBV12-3/TRBV12-4; D: NA; CDR3: CASSVGAWDEQYF
V: TRBV20-1; D: NA; CDR3: CSARDFEKSESQETQYF
V: TRBV24-1; D: NA; CDR3: CATRPTGSTDTQYF
V: TRBV4-1; D: NA; CDR3: CASSQSSGQSTDTQYF
V: TRBV15; D: NA; CDR3: CATSRDGRLLVETFF
V: TRBV12-3/TRBV12-4; D: TRBD2; CDR3: CASSSDSGGPETQYF
V: TRBV7-9; D: NA; CDR3: CASSLETTDPYEQYF
V: TRBV20-1; D: NA; CDR3: CMPVRDGYTF